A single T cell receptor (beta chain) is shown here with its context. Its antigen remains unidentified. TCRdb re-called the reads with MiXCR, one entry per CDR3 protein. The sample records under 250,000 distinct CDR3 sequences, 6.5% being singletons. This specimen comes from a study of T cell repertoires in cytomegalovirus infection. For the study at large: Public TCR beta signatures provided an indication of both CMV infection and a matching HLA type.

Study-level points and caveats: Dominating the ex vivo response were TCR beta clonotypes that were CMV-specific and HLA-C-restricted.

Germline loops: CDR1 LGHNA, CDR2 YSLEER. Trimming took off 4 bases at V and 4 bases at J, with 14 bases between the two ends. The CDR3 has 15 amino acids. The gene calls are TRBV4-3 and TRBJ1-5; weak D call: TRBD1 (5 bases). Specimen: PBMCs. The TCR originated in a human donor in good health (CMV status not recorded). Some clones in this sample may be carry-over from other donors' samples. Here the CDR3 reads CASSPGRRVNQPQHF. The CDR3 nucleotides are TGCGCCAGCAGCCCAGGGAGGCGGGTAAATCAGCCCCAGCATTTT.